This T cell receptor (beta chain) is from a study of cytomegalovirus exposure and HLA in healthy donors. Study findings and constraints: Sequencing depth across donors, presence/absence analyses assumed, was roughly uniform. Later genetic work tied a missense DCLRE1C variant to beta-chain V and J trimming. The HLA-A and HLA-B alleles of most subjects were reportedly predicted accurately from TCR beta sequences. Follow-up analysis found HLA locus-dependent TCR association rates, highest for DRB1 and lowest for HLA-C.

13 Jbeta primers and 60 Vbeta primers were used for the PCR. The assay was immunoSEQ multiplex PCR, and TCRdb's table has in-frame clones only and misses some. The data show around 120,000 clones, 75% to 90% seen once. About this clone: Its antigen is not known.

Germline V CDR1 and CDR2: SEHNR, FQNEAQ (reference sequence). V gave up 2 bases and J gave up 6 bases, with 10 bases separating them. CDR3 length: 13 residues. The rearrangement uses TRBV7-9 and TRBJ1-2; a possible D gene is TRBD1 (6 bases). The clonotype was recovered from a female donor in good health and CMV-seropositive. Source material: PBMCs. Here the CDR3 reads CASSLRDTNGYTF. Written as DNA, the CDR3 is TGTGCCAGCAGCTTAAGGGACACAAATGGCTACACCTTC.